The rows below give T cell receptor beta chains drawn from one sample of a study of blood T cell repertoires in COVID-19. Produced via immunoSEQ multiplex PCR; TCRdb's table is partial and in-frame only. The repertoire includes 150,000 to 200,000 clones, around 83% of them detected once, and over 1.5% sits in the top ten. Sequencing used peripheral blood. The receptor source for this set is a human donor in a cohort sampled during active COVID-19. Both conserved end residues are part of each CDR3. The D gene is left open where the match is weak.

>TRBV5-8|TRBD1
CASSLAGTGGGTEAFF
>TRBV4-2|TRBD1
CASSRGQGVIVNTEAFF
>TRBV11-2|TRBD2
CASSSPASGSTDTQYF
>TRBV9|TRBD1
CASSVGTGNYEQYF
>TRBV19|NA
CASSIPYSNQPQHF
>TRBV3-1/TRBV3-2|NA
CASSSDFPREQYF
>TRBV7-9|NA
CASSSNTGGGYEQYF
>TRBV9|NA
CASRKSGGSYNEQFF
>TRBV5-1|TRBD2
CASSLEVSGTYYEQYF
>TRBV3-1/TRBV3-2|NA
CASSPQRTSTDTQYF
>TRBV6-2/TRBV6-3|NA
CASSYSGQTTNEKLFF
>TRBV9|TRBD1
CASSPGQGPNIEQFF
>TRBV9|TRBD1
CASSVTGDGYEQYF
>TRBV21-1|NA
CASSQGGDSVIYGYTF
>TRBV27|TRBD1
CASSRQGASTDTQYF
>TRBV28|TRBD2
CASSSPGLAGGSYNEQFF
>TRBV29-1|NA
CSVEREAGSEQYF
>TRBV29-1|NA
CSVEDRQATNEKLFF
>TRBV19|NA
CATWDSISYNEQFF
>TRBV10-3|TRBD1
CAITPEGGQGLYEQYF
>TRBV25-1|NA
CASSDYDEQYF
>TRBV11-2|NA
CASSLDRGATYEQYF
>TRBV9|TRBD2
CASSVGVLAGAYEQYF
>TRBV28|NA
CASTYRRGRGYEQYF
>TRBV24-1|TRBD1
CATSDPGGNAKNIQYF
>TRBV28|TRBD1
CASSLPGQGTTEAFF
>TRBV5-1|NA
CASSLVYSGNTEAFF
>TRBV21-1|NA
CASSNRLGDFSPYEQYF
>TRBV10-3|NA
CAISDTGGTNYGYTF
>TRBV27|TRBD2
CASSVVLAGGPYEQYF
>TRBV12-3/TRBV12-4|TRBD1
CASSSGQGISF
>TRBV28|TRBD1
CASSRIRDRGDQPQHF
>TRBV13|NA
CASSFSYTQYEQYF
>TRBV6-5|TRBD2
CASSYGRTSPYNEQFF
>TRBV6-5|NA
CASSYAGSPGGNTIYF
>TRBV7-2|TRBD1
CASSFTWTGPNYGYTF
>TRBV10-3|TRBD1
CAISETGGSGNTIYF
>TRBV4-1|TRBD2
CASSQAREQSYEQYF
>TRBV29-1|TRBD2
CSGQREGETQYF
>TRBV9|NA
CASSVGGSLNNEQFF
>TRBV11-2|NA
CASSLRGPGANVLTF
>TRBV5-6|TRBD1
CASSFGTGINEKLFF
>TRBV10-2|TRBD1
CASSDPGQGRSYEQYF